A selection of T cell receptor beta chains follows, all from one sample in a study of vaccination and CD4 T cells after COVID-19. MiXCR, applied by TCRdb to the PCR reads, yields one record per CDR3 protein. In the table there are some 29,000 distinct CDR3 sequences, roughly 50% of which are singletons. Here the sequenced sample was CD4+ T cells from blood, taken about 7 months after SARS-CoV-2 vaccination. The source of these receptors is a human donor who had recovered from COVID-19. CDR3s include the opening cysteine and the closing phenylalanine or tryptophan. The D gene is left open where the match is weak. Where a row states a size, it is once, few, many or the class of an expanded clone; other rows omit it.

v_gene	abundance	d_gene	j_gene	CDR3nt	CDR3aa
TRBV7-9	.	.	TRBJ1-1	TGTGCCAGCAGCTCATATGGGCGGGGTAGAGCTGAAGCTTTCTTT	CASSSYGRGRAEAFF
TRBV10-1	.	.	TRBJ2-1	TGCGCCAGCAGTTACCCAATCCTGATGCCTTTAGCCGTTAATGAGCAGTTCTTC	CASSYPILMPLAVNEQFF
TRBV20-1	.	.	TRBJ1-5	TGCAGTGTCGGTCAGGCCAAGGGTGGTCAGCCCCAGCATTTT	CSVGQAKGGQPQHF
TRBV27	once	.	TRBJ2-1	TGTGCCAGCAGTTACCCCGCGGGAGAGCAGTTCTTC	CASSYPAGEQFF
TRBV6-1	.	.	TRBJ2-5	TGTGCCAGGGCCGGGTCGGAGACCCAGTACTTC	CARAGSETQYF
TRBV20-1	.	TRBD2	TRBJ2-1	TGCAGTGCTAGAGCCGGGGCGGGGGAGCCGACCTACAATGAGCAGTTCTTC	CSARAGAGEPTYNEQFF
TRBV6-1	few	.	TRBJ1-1	TGTGCCAGCACCAAGGACGGGACCAGCGGGGACACTGAAGCTTTCTTT	CASTKDGTSGDTEAFF
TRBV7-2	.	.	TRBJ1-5	TGTGCCAGCAGCTTAAGGGTAGGGCCGTACTATAGCAATCAGCCCCAGCATTTT	CASSLRVGPYYSNQPQHF
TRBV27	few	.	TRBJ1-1	TGTGCCAGCAGTTTTAGCGGCACGAACACTGAAGCTTTCTTT	CASSFSGTNTEAFF
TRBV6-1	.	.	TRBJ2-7	TGTGCCAGCAGTCCCGGTGGGGGCGGGGTCAACTACGAGCAGTACTTC	CASSPGGGGVNYEQYF
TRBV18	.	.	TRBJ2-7	TGTGCCAGCTCACCACGGAGGGGGGACGAGCAGTACTTC	CASSPRRGDEQYF
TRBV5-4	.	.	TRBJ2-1	TGTGCCAGCAGCTCAGGGACTGGGCGGAACAATGAGCAGTTCTTC	CASSSGTGRNNEQFF
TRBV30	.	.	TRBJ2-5	TGTGCCTGTGCGGACCGAGGAGAGACCCAGTACTTC	CACADRGETQYF
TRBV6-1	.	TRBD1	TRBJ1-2	TGTGCCAGCATGGGCTCGGGACAGGGGGACTATGGCTACACCTTC	CASMGSGQGDYGYTF
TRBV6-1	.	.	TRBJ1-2	TGTGCCAGCAGTGAAGTACAAGGAGGGTATGATGGCTACACCTTC	CASSEVQGGYDGYTF
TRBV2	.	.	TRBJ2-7	TGTGCCAGCATAGAAGCGGTTACCTACGAGCAGTACTTC	CASIEAVTYEQYF
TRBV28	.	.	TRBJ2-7	TGTGCCAGCAGTTTATCCCCGGACAGTAGCTACGAGCAGTACTTC	CASSLSPDSSYEQYF